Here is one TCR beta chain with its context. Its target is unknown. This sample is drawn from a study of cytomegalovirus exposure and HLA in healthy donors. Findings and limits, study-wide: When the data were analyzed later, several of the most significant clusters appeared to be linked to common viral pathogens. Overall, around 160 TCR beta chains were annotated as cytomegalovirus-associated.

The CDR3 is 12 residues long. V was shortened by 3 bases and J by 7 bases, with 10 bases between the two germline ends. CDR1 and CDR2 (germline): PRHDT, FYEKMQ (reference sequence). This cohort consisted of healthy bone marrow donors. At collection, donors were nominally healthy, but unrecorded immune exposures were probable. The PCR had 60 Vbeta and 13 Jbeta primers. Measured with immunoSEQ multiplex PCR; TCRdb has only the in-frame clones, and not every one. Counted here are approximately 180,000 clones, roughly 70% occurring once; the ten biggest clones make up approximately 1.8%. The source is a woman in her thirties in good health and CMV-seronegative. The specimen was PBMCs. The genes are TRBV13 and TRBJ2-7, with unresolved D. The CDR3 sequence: CASSLAFGEQYF. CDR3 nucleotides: TGTGCCAGCAGCTTGGCCTTCGGGGAGCAGTACTTC.